Below, 2 T cell receptor beta chains from the same sample are listed, as sequenced in a study of PD-1 blockade in classical Hodgkin lymphoma. Measured with immunoSEQ multiplex PCR; TCRdb has only the in-frame clones, and not every one. The profile shows more than 85,000 clones, approximately 90% of them singletons. Time point meaning: cycle 4 day 1 (C4D1), after 6 weeks of nivolumab. Relapse was seen in all patients after autologous stem cell transplantation, and brentuximab vedotin exposure was variable. The sample consisted of peripheral blood mononuclear cells (PBMCs), taken before the fourth cycle of nivolumab. These receptor sequences come from a human donor with classical Hodgkin lymphoma.

The rearrangement links TRBV5-1 to TRBJ1-2; D unresolved. This CDR3 has 15 residues. V lost 0 bases, J lost 0 bases, and 9 bases lay in between. Germline CDR1 is SGHRS and CDR2 is YFSETQ. CDR3: CASSLASGANYGYTF. The CDR3 nucleotides read TGCGCCAGCAGCTTGGCCAGTGGGGCTAACTATGGCTACACCTTC.

This chain uses TRBV19 with TRBJ1-5; 9 nucleotides match TRBD1. This CDR3 spans 16 amino acids. V was pared by 7 bases and J by 2 bases, with 9 bases of the junction left unmatched. Germline CDR1 is LNHDA and CDR2 is SQIVND (reference sequence). In nucleotides, the CDR3 is TGTGCCAGTAACCACAGGGGGCTTTCGGGCAATCAGCCCCAGCATTTT. Protein sequence: CASNHRGLSGNQPQHF.